This T cell receptor (beta chain) derives from a study of T cells after yellow fever vaccination. TCRdb reprocessed the 5' RACE reads with MiXCR, giving one entry per CDR3 protein. The sample yields hundreds of thousands of distinct CDR3 sequences, approximately 13% seen once. This clonotype was recorded many times. This CDR3 region has 13 residues. V gave up 10 bases and J gave up 4 bases; unmatched junction bases: 3. This TCR was recovered from a man aged 25-40 years who received the YFV17D yellow fever vaccine. The chain has TRBV12-3 or TRBV12-4 and TRBJ2-3; 12 bases align to TRBD2. The input for sequencing was PBMCs, taken on the day of the yellow fever booster vaccination. The CDR3 loop reads CATSSGRADTQYF. CDR3 DNA sequence: TGTGCCACCTCTAGCGGGAGGGCAGATACGCAGTATTTT.